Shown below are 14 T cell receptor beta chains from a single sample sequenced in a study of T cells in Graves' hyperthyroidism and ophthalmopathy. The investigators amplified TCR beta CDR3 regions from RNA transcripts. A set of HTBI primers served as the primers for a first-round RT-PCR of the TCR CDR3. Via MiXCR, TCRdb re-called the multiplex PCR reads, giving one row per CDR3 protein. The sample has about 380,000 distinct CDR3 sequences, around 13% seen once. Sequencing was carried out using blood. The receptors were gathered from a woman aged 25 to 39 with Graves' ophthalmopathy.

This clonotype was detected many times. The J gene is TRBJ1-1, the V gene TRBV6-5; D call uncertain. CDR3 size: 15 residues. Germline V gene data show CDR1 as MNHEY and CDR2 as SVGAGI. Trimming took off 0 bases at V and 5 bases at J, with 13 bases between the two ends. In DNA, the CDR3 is TGTGCCAGCAGTTACTCCGCCCTTACGTCGACTGAAGCTTTCTTT. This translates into CASSYSALTSTEAFF.

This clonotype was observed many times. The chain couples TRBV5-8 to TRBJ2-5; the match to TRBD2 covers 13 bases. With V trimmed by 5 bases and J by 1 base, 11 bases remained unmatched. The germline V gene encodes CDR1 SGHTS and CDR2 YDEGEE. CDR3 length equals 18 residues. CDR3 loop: CASSAGLAGANGQETQYF. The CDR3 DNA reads TGTGCCAGCAGTGCAGGACTAGCGGGGGCAAACGGCCAAGAGACCCAGTACTTC. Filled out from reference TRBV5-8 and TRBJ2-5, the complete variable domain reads EAGVTQSPTHLIKTRGQQATLRCSPISGHTSVYWYQQALGLGLQFLLWYDEGEERNRGNFPPRFSGRQFPNYSSELNVNALELEDSALYLCASSAGLAGANGQETQYFGPGTRLLVL.

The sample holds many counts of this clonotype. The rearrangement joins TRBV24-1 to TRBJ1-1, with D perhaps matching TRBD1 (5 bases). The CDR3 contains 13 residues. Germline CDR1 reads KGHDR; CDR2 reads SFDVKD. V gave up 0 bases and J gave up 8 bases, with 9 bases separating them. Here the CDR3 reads CATSDLQGHEAFF. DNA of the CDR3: TGTGCCACCAGTGATTTGCAGGGCCACGAAGCTTTCTTT.

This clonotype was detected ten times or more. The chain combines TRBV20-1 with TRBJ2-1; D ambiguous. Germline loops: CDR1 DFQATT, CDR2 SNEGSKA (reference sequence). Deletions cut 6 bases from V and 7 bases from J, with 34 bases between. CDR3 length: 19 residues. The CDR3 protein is CSAKPPIDSHPRTANEQFF. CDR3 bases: TGCAGTGCAAAGCCACCCATCGATAGCCACCCAAGGACGGCAAATGAGCAGTTCTTC.

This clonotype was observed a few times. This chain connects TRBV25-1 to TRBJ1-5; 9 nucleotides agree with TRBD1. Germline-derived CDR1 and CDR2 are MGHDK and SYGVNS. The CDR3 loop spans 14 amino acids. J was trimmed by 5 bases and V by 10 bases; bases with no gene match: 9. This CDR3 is CANEQGAKYQPQHF. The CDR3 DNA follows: TGTGCCAACGAACAGGGGGCAAAGTATCAGCCCCAGCATTTT.

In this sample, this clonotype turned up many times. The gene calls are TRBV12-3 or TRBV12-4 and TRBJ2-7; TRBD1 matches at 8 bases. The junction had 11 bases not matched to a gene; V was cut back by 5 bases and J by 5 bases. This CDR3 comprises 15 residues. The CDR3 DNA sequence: TGTGCCAGCAGTCCCAATAACGGACAGGGTAACGAGCAGTACTTC. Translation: CASSPNNGQGNEQYF.

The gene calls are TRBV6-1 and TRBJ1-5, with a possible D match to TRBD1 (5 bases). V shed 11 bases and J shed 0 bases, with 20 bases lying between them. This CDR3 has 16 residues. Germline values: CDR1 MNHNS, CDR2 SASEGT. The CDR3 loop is CASPRDWEHSNQPQHF. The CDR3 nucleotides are TGTGCCTCTCCAAGGGACTGGGAACATAGCAATCAGCCCCAGCATTTT.

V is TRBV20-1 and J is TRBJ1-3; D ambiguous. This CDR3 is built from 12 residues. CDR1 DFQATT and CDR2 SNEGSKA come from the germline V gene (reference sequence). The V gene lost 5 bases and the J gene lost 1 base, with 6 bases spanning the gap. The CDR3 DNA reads TGCAGTGCTTGGGAATCTGGAAACACCATATATTTT. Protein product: CSAWESGNTIYF.

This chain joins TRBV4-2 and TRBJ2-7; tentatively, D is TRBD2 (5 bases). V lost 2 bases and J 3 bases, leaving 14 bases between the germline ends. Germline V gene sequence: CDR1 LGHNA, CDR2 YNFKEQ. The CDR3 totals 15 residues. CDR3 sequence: CASSQRAIGSYEQYF. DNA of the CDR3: TGTGCCAGCAGCCAACGGGCTATAGGGAGCTACGAGCAGTACTTC.

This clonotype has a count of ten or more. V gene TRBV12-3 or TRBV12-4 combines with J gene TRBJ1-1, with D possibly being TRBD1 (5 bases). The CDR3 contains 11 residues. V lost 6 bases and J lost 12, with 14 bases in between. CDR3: CASRAEGTTFF. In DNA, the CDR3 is TGTGCCAGCAGGGCGGAGGGGACGACTTTCTTT.

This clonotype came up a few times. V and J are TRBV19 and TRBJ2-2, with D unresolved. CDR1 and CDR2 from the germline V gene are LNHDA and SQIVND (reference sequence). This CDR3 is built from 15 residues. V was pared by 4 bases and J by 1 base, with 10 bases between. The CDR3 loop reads CASSTLRRNTGELFF. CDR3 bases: TGTGCCAGTAGTACTCTACGGAGGAACACCGGGGAGCTGTTTTTT. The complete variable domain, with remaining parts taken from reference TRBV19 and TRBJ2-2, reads DGGITQSPKYLFRKEGQNVTLSCEQNLNHDAMYWYRQDPGQGLRLIYYSQIVNDFQKGDIAEGYSVSREKKESFPLTVTSAQKNPTAFYLCASSTLRRNTGELFFGEGSRLTVL.

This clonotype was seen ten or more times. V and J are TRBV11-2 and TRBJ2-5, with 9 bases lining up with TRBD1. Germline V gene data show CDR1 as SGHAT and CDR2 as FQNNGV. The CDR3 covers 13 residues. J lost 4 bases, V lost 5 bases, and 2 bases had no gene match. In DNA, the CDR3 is TGTGCCAGCAGCACGACAGGGGGAGAGACCCAGTACTTC. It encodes CASSTTGGETQYF.

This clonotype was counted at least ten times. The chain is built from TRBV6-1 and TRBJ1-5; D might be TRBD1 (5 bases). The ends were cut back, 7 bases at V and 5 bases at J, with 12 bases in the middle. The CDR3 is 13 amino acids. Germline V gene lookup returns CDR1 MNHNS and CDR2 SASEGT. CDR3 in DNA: TGTGCCAGCACGGAGAGGGGCGATCAGCCCCAGCATTTT. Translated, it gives CASTERGDQPQHF.

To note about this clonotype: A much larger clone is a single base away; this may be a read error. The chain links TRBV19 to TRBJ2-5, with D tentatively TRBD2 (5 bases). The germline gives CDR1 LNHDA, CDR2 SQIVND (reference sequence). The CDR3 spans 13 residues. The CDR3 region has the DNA TGTACCAGTAGCGCAGAGGACCAAGAGACCCAGTACTTC. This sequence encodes CTSSAEDQETQYF.